These 13 T cell receptor beta chains were all obtained from the same sample, sequenced in a study of T cells after yellow fever vaccination. A single record per CDR3 protein comes from TCRdb applying MiXCR to the 5' RACE reads. The sample has just under 600,000 distinct CDR3 sequences; approximately 15% are singletons. Sample: PBMCs, taken on the day of the yellow fever booster vaccination. These receptors came from a man aged 25-40 years who received the YFV17D yellow fever vaccine.

This chain links TRBV27 with TRBJ2-1; tentative D call: TRBD2 (6 bases). Trimming pared 4 bases from V and 2 bases from J, leaving 15 bases between. The CDR3 extends over 16 amino acids. Germline assignment: CDR1 MNHEY and CDR2 SMNVEV (reference sequence). CDR3 region: CASSSLKRVAYNEQFF. The CDR3 DNA sequence: TGTGCCAGCAGTTCACTCAAGCGGGTAGCCTACAATGAGCAGTTCTTC.

This clonotype was counted at least ten times. This rearrangement joins TRBV19 to TRBJ1-1; the D is unclear. With 1 base removed from V and 3 bases from J, the gap between germline ends came to 6 bases. The CDR3 runs to 13 residues. CDR1 is LNHDA and CDR2 is SQIVND in the germline V gene (reference sequence). The CDR3 spells CASSIAGDTEAFF. The DNA of the CDR3 is TGTGCCAGTAGTATAGCCGGAGACACTGAAGCTTTCTTT.

J is TRBJ2-1 and V is TRBV11-3, with 8 bases that match TRBD1. This CDR3 is built from 14 residues. J lost 8 bases, V lost 5 bases, and 8 bases had no gene match. Germline-derived CDR1 and CDR2 are SGHNT and YENEEA. The CDR3 DNA reads as TGTGCCAGCAGCCCCACGACAGGGGTAGATGAGCAGTTCTTC. Residues: CASSPTTGVDEQFF.

The chain joins TRBV30 to TRBJ2-3, with 9 bases that match TRBD1. The germline V gene encodes CDR1 GTSNPN and CDR2 SVGIG (reference sequence). V was clipped by 4 bases and J by 0 bases; unmatched bases: 11. This CDR3 has 17 residues. CDR3 sequence: CAWNLLQGAVSTDTQYF. CDR3 bases: TGTGCCTGGAACCTACTACAGGGGGCGGTAAGCACAGATACGCAGTATTTT.

The genes are TRBV7-9 and TRBJ2-1; D gene unclear. CDR3 length: 14 residues. Germline lookup yields CDR1 SEHNR and CDR2 FQNEAQ (reference sequence). The V and J ends lost 0 bases and 10 bases respectively, with 13 bases between them. The CDR3 DNA reads TGTGCCAGCAGCTTAGCGATCGAAGCCGGAGAGCAGTTCTTC. This translates into CASSLAIEAGEQFF.

Many counts were recorded for this clonotype. V is TRBV10-3 and J is TRBJ2-7; perhaps TRBD1 as D (5 bases). V lost 3 bases to trimming and J lost 5 bases, with 11 bases between them. The CDR3 length is 13 residues. Per germline, CDR1 ENHRY and CDR2 SYGVKD. CDR3 sequence: CAISDRATDEQYF. CDR3 DNA sequence: TGTGCCATCAGTGACAGGGCCACCGACGAGCAGTACTTC.

This chain links TRBV7-2 with TRBJ2-1; TRBD2 matches at 10 bases. V shed 5 bases, J shed 4 bases, and the junction held 11 bases outside the gene matches. CDR3 length: 17 residues. Per germline, CDR1 SGHTA and CDR2 FQGNSA. CDR3 sequence: CASSRASGSRQYNEQFF. CDR3 nucleotides: TGTGCCAGCAGCAGGGCTAGCGGGAGCCGGCAGTACAATGAGCAGTTCTTC.

This clonotype showed up just a few times. The chain recombines TRBV7-9 with TRBJ1-6; 8 bases fit TRBD1. Germline CDR1 reads SEHNR; CDR2 reads FQNEAQ (reference sequence). This CDR3 comprises 16 residues. The J segment lost 7 bases and the V segment lost 4 bases, leaving 9 bases of the junction unmatched. For the CDR3, the DNA is TGTGCCAGCAGCTGGGGGACAGGCAACGGAAATTCACCCCTCCACTTT. This gives the protein CASSWGTGNGNSPLHF.

The chain couples TRBV29-1 to TRBJ2-7; D is uncertain. CDR1 SQVTM and CDR2 ANQGSEA come from the germline V gene. The V gene lost 3 bases and the J gene lost 3 bases, with 6 bases spanning the gap. This CDR3 comprises 11 residues. The CDR3 region is CSVERLYEQYF. The CDR3 region has the DNA TGCAGCGTTGAGAGACTCTACGAGCAGTACTTC.

In its sample, this clonotype was seen a few times. This chain connects TRBV10-3 to TRBJ1-5, with a weak D call TRBD1 (5 bases). Per the germline V gene, CDR1 is ENHRY and CDR2 is SYGVKD. This CDR3 is 14 amino acids long. V shed 6 bases and J shed 3 bases, with 12 bases lying between them. CDR3: CAIRGETPNQPQHF. Written as DNA, the CDR3 is TGTGCCATCAGGGGGGAGACCCCCAATCAGCCCCAGCATTTT.

This clonotype was observed a few times. The chain combines TRBV2 with TRBJ2-7, with D possibly being TRBD1 (6 bases). The CDR3 length is 12 residues. Germline V CDR1 and CDR2: SNHLY, FYNNEI. With 4 bases removed from V and 5 bases from J, the gap between germline ends came to 9 bases. CDR3 region: CASSGQGHEQYF. As DNA, the CDR3 is TGTGCCAGCAGTGGGCAGGGGCACGAGCAGTACTTC. Variable domain in full (rest from reference TRBV2 and TRBJ2-7): EPEVTQTPSHQVTQMGQEVILRCVPISNHLYFYWYRQILGQKVEFLVSFYNNEISEKSEIFDDQFSVERPDGSNFTLKIRSTKLEDSAMYFCASSGQGHEQYFGPGTRLTVT.

This clonotype appeared a few times. V gene TRBV29-1 combines with J gene TRBJ2-5; D possibly uses TRBD1 or TRBD2 (6 bases each). The CDR3 runs 12 residues. Germline V gene lookup returns CDR1 SQVTM and CDR2 ANQGSEA. V was cut by 5 bases and J by 5 bases, with 12 bases left in between. CDR3 in DNA: TGCAGCGTTTATTCCGGGGGCGAGACCCAGTACTTC. Amino acids: CSVYSGGETQYF.

This clonotype was observed a handful of times. The chain carries TRBV28 and TRBJ2-3, with TRBD2 matching 7 bases. Germline loops: CDR1 MDHEN, CDR2 SYDVKM. With 6 bases clipped from V and 7 bases from J, the junction kept 13 bases outside the gene matches. The CDR3 spans 15 residues. CDR3 loop: CASRHLGRDYNTQYF. In DNA, the CDR3 is TGTGCCAGCAGGCATCTTGGACGGGACTACAATACGCAGTATTTT.